This note documents a single TCR beta chain sequence. The study sampled blood at baseline, cycle 4 day 1, and cycle 7 day 1. The sample comes from a study of OX40 agonist ivuxolimab in advanced cancers. Trimming cost V 5 bases and J 2 bases, with 10 bases left between them. The CDR3 extends over 13 amino acids. Germline-derived CDR1 and CDR2 are SGDLS and YYNGEE. TCRdb keeps only in-frame clones here, not all; method: immunoSEQ multiplex PCR. The data contain 30,000 to 40,000 clones, about 88% of them singletons. This chain joins TRBV9 and TRBJ1-1, with unresolved D. The sequences come from CD4+ or CD8+ T cells sorted from blood, collected in a trial of the OX40 agonist ivuxolimab. The sequence was obtained from an adult with an advanced solid tumor such as melanoma, head and neck, liver or kidney cancer. Written as DNA, the CDR3 is TGTGCCAGCAGTGCCATAGTTAACACTGAAGCTTTCTTT. Protein product: CASSAIVNTEAFF.